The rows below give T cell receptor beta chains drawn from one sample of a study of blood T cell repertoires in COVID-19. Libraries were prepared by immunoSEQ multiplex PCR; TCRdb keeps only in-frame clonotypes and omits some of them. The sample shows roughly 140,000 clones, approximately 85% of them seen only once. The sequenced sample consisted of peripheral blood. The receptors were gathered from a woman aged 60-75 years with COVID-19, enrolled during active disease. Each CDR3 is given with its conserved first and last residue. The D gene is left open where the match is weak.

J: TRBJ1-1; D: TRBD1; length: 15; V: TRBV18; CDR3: CASSTRKGAVTEAFF
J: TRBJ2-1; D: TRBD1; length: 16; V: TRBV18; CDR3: CASSLLGQGAYNEQFF
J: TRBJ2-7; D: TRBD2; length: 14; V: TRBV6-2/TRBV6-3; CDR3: CASSYASGVYEQYF
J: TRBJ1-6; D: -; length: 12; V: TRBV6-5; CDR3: CASSYRGGPLHF
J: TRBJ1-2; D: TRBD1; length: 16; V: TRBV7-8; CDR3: CASSLTGTEIFYGYTF
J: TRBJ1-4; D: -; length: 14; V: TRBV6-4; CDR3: CARLSGRLGEKLFF
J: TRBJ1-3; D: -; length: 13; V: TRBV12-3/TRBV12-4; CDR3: CASSPGTRNTIYF
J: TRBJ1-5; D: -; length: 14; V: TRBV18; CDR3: CASSPAQGNQPQHF
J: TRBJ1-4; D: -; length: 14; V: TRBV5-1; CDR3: CASSLVTANEKLFF
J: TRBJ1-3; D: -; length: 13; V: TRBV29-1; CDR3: CSAADGGGNTIYF
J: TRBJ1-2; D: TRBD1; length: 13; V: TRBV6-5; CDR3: CASSVDRAGRYTF
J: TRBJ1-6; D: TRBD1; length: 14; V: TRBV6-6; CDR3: CASSLQGANSPLHF
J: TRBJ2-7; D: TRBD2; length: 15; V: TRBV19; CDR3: CASSTRGLAGGEQYF
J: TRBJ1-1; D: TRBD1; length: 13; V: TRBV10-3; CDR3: CATDRGPNTEAFF
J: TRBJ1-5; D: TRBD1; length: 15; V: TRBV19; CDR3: CASGQVFGSNQPQHF
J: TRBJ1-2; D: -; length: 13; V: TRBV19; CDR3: CASSIAQAYGYTF
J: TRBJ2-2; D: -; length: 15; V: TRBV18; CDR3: CASSPQPSLSGELFF
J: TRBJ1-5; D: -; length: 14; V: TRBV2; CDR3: CASSVRQINQPQHF
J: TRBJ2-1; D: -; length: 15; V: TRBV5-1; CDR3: CASNPGGVAGFEQFF
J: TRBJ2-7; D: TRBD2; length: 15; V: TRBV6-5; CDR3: CASSRTSDVSYEQYF
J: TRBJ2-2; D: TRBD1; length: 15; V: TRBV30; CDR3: CAWSLRDREVGELFF
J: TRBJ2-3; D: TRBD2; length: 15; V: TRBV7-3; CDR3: CASSLLAGDTDTQYF
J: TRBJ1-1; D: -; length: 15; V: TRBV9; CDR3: CASSGPRQVNTEAFF
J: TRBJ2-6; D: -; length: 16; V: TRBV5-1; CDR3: CASSLVEGSGANVLTF
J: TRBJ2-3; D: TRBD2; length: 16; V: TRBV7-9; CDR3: CASSPFTGSGTDTQYF
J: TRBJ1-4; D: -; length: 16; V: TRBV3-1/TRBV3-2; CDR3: CASTPRGGATNEKLFF
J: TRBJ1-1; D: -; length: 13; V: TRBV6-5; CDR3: CASRLTGNTEAFF
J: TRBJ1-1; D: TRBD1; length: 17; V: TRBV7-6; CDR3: CASSFPRTGGLWAEAFF
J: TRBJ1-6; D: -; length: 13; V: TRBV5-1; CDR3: CASKLGSASPLHF
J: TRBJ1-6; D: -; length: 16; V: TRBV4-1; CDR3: CASSQPGSSYNSPLHF
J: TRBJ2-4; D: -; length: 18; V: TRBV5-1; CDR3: CASSLATRGVLAKNIQYF
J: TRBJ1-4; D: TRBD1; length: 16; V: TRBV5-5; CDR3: CASSTTGGATNEKLFF
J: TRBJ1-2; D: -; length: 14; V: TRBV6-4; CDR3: CASSDSAAGGGYTF
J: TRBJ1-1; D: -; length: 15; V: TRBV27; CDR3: CASSLFKGSGTEAFF
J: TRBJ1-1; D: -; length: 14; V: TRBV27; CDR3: CASNDRNLNTEAFF
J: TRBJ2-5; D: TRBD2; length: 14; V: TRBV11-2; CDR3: CASSFSGSGETQYF
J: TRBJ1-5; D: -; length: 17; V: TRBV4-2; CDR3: CASSQGREGGSNQPQHF
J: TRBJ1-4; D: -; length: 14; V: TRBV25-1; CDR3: CASSVTGTNEKLFF
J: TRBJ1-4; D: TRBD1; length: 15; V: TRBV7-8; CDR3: CASSLNRGRNEKLFF
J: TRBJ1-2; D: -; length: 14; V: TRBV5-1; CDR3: CASSSRTENYGYTF
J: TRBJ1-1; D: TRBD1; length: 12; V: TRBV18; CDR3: CASRTGDTEAFF
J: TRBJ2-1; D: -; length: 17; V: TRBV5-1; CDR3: CASSLAYRDEKGNEQFF
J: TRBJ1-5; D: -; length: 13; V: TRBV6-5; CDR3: CASSYSRVQPQHF
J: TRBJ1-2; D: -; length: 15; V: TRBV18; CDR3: CASSPPLGANYGYTF
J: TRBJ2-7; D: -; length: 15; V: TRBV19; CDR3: CASSAQGGSNYEQYF
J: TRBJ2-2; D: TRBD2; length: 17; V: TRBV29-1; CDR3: CSVDSGSGGLNTGELFF
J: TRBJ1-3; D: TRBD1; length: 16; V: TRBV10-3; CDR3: CAISSDRGRAGNTIYF
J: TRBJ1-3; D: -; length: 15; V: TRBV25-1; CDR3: CASRRSGSHGYTIYF
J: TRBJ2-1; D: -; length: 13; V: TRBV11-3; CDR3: CASSLDGGGLRFF
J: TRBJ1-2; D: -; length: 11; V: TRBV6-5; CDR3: CASSGYYGYTF
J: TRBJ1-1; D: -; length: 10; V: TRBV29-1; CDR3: CSVEGGAAFF
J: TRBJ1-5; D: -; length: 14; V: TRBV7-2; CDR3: CASSTRGGFQPQHF